This T cell receptor (beta chain) was found in a study of T cell responses to AZD1222 COVID-19 vaccine. Whole-study results and caveats: Across spike, vaccine-associated CD4 TCRs were found, dominant at 160-218 and 743-854. Compared with day 0, the breadth and depth of the Spike-specific TCR repertoire rose significantly after two doses of AZD1222. Seropositive AZD1222 recipients at baseline numbered only five or six.

Clones were sequenced by immunoSEQ multiplex PCR, and TCRdb holds only the in-frame ones, with some missing. The sample lists approximately 260,000 clones, 85% to 95% occurring once. Remarks on this clone: The antigen remains unidentified.

The receptor was isolated from an adult in good health. This sample comprised peripheral blood, obtained on day 0 of AZD1222 vaccination.

CDR3 in DNA: TGTGCCAGCAGTTACTCTTTAGGAAACACCATATATTTT. Translated: CASSYSLGNTIYF. The chain carries TRBV6-5 and TRBJ1-3; D remains unclear. V lost 0 bases, J lost 4 bases, and 4 bases lay in between. CDR1 and CDR2 (germline): MNHEY, SVGAGI. The CDR3 consists of 13 residues.